Below are 15 T cell receptor beta chains sequenced from a single sample in a study of cytomegalovirus exposure and HLA in healthy donors. The primer mix had 60 Vbeta and 13 Jbeta primers. Clones were sequenced by immunoSEQ multiplex PCR, and TCRdb holds only the in-frame ones, with some missing. The sample contains roughly 200,000 clones, about three quarters of which appear only once. The sequencing sample was made of PBMCs. The receptors come from a woman aged 55-75 years in good health and CMV-seropositive.

The gene calls are TRBV10-3 and TRBJ2-1, with 11 bases lining up with TRBD2. CDR1 and CDR2 (germline): ENHRY, SYGVKD. CDR3 length: 15 amino acids. The V gene end was trimmed by 7 bases and the J gene end by 6 bases; junction bases not matched to a gene: 8. For the CDR3, the DNA is TGTGCCATCACCCCACTAGCGGGAGTAGCCAATGAGCAGTTCTTC. Protein sequence: CAITPLAGVANEQFF.

This clone appeared a few times. V usage is TRBV7-3 and J usage is TRBJ2-3; a weak D match, TRBD1 (5 bases). The CDR3 sequence is 14 residues long. Per germline, CDR1 SGHTA and CDR2 FQGTGA. V lost 2 bases and J 6 bases, leaving 12 bases between the germline ends. CDR3 residues: CASSLGSGSDTQYF. CDR3 DNA sequence: TGTGCCAGCAGCTTAGGGTCAGGGTCCGATACGCAGTATTTT.

The genes are TRBV5-4 and TRBJ1-3; the match to TRBD1 covers 12 bases. Germline V gene lookup returns CDR1 SGHNT and CDR2 YYREEE (reference sequence). This CDR3 has 13 amino acids. Unmatched junction bases numbered 0, after V lost 3 bases and J lost 8 bases. This chain's CDR3 is CASSWDRGHTIYF. CDR3 in DNA: TGTGCCAGCAGCTGGGACAGGGGGCACACCATATATTTT.

This clone came up a few times. The chain uses TRBV29-1 and TRBJ1-2; 9 bases match TRBD1. V was pared by 4 bases and J by 8 bases, with 11 bases of the junction left unmatched. CDR3 length: 14 residues. Germline V gene lookup returns CDR1 SQVTM and CDR2 ANQGSEA. The CDR3 DNA follows: TGCAGCGTTGCTCCGGGACAGGGAGTTGGCGGCTACACCTTC. Protein: CSVAPGQGVGGYTF.

The chain employs TRBV6-1 and TRBJ2-1; TRBD2 aligns across 7 bases. Germline CDR1 and CDR2: MNHNS and SASEGT. This CDR3 contains 12 residues. The junction had 10 bases not matched to a gene; V was cut back by 6 bases and J by 14 bases. The CDR3 loop reads CASRELAWGEFF. The CDR3 bases are TGTGCCAGCAGAGAACTAGCGTGGGGGGAGTTCTTC.

J is TRBJ1-6 and V is TRBV30, with D possibly matching TRBD1 (6 bases). The CDR3 consists of 14 residues. Germline V lookup: CDR1 GTSNPN, CDR2 SVGIG (reference sequence). Trimming cost V 0 bases and J 10 bases, with 13 bases left between them. CDR3 in amino acids: CAWSVGLRGSPLHF. The CDR3 DNA reads TGTGCCTGGAGTGTTGGGTTAAGGGGGTCACCCCTCCACTTT.

V gene TRBV6-1 combines with J gene TRBJ2-7; 9 bases line up with TRBD1. CDR1 MNHNS and CDR2 SASEGT come from the germline V gene. Trimming took 6 bases from V and 3 from J; bases not matched to a gene: 6. This CDR3 spans 14 amino acids. The CDR3 is CASSRDRDFYEQYF. The CDR3 bases are TGTGCCAGCAGCCGGGACAGGGATTTCTACGAGCAGTACTTC.

J is TRBJ1-1 and V is TRBV27, with a possible D match to TRBD1 (5 bases). Trimming shortened V by 5 bases and J by 6 bases, and 16 bases separated the two germline ends. Germline V gene sequence: CDR1 MNHEY, CDR2 SMNVEV (reference sequence). This CDR3 has 14 residues. CDR3 DNA sequence: TGTGCCAGCAGTCTGGTCGACAGACTCTCTGAAGCTTTCTTT. This encodes CASSLVDRLSEAFF.

This chain uses TRBV7-3 with TRBJ1-6; tentatively, D is TRBD1 (6 bases). The CDR3 totals 14 residues. Germline loops: CDR1 SGHTA, CDR2 FQGTGA. Trimming shortened V by 3 bases and J by 6 bases, and 9 bases separated the two germline ends. The CDR3 loop reads CASSFTGSNSPLHF. The DNA for the CDR3 is TGTGCCAGCAGCTTTACAGGGTCTAATTCACCCCTCCACTTT.

The J gene is TRBJ2-7, the V gene TRBV7-2; TRBD1 aligns across 9 bases. In germline, CDR1 is SGHTA, CDR2 FQGNSA. This CDR3 contains 15 residues. Trimming at V came to 3 bases and at J to 4 bases, leaving 7 bases not matched to a gene. CDR3 coding DNA: TGTGCCAGCAGCTTTTCCGGGACAGGGTTGTACGAGCAGTACTTC. This translates into CASSFSGTGLYEQYF. Full variable domain (rest looked up from reference TRBV7-2 and TRBJ2-7): GAGVSQSPSNKVTEKGKDVELRCDPISGHTALYWYRQSLGQGLEFLIYFQGNSAPDKSGLPSDRFSAERTGGSVSTLTIQRTQQEDSAVYLCASSFSGTGLYEQYFGPGTRLTVT.

This clone was observed a single time. The rearrangement links TRBV27 to TRBJ1-6; possible D gene TRBD1, 5 bases. This CDR3 comprises 14 residues. V was trimmed by 2 bases and J by 7 bases, leaving 9 bases between them. The V gene's germline CDR1 is MNHEY and CDR2 SMNVEV (reference sequence). CDR3 DNA sequence: TGTGCCAGCAGTTTAACGGAGGGGAATTCACCCCTCCACTTT. This gives the protein CASSLTEGNSPLHF.

This rearrangement joins TRBV6-5 to TRBJ2-1; 9 bases map to TRBD2. Germline assignment: CDR1 MNHEY and CDR2 SVGAGI. V was clipped by 10 bases and J by 4 bases; unmatched bases: 8. This CDR3 contains 14 residues. DNA for the CDR3: TGTGCCACCATAGCGGGGGTATCATACAATGAGCAGTTCTTC. Translating gives CATIAGVSYNEQFF.

CDR3: CASSRGQGAANEKLFF. Written as DNA, the CDR3 is TGCGCCAGCAGCCGGGGACAGGGGGCAGCTAATGAAAAACTGTTTTTT. V gene TRBV5-1 combines with J gene TRBJ1-4; TRBD1 aligns across 12 bases. This CDR3 region has 16 residues. Germline V gene lookup returns CDR1 SGHRS and CDR2 YFSETQ. V trimming: 4 bases; J trimming: 3 bases; junction bases outside the gene matches: 4.

The chain is built from TRBV6-5 and TRBJ2-5; 8 nucleotides match TRBD2. With the DNA end fitting TRBJ2-7 better, the J assignment may be wrong. The CDR3 totals 15 residues. Germline CDR1 and CDR2: MNHEY and SVGAGI. The CDR3 bases are TGTGCCAGCAAGGATGGTGGACTAGCCTCCTACGAGCAGTACTTC. It translates to CASKDGGLASYEQYF.

This chain connects TRBV4-2 to TRBJ1-1, with TRBD1 matching over 8 bases. This CDR3 comprises 14 residues. Germline V lookup: CDR1 LGHNA, CDR2 YNFKEQ. V lost 4 bases to trimming and J lost 7 bases; unmatched junction nucleotides: 8. The CDR3 here is CASSRGQGAGEAFF. CDR3 nucleotide sequence: TGTGCCAGCAGCCGAGGACAGGGCGCGGGTGAAGCTTTCTTT.